The next 7 T cell receptor beta chains were all read from a single sample in a study of blood T cell repertoires in COVID-19. This table comes from immunoSEQ multiplex PCR, and its TCRdb copy is limited to in-frame clones, with some not included. The sample comprises 45,000 to 55,000 clones, roughly 84% of which are singletons, and roughly 1.6% rests with the top ten. Source material: peripheral blood. The source of these receptors is a man aged 50 to 60 with acute or convalescent COVID-19.

The rearrangement uses TRBV2 and TRBJ2-1; perhaps TRBD1 as D (6 bases). V was cut by 4 bases and J by 6 bases, with 16 bases left in between. The germline V gene encodes CDR1 SNHLY and CDR2 FYNNEI. The CDR3 covers 15 residues. The CDR3 sequence is CASSVRRGWGNEQFF. As DNA, the CDR3 is TGTGCCAGCAGTGTTCGAAGGGGGTGGGGCAATGAGCAGTTCTTC. Drawing the rest from reference TRBV2 and TRBJ2-1, the complete variable domain is EPEVTQTPSHQVTQMGQEVILRCVPISNHLYFYWYRQILGQKVEFLVSFYNNEISEKSEIFDDQFSVERPDGSNFTLKIRSTKLEDSAMYFCASSVRRGWGNEQFFGPGTRLTVL.

This chain connects TRBV7-2 to TRBJ2-3; TRBD2 matches 7 bases. The CDR3 contains 16 residues. The V gene end was trimmed by 2 bases and the J gene end by 7 bases; junction bases not matched to a gene: 12. Germline CDR1 reads SGHTA; CDR2 reads FQGNSA. This CDR3 reads CASSLRRGGGGNTQYF. The CDR3 DNA follows: TGTGCCAGCAGCTTACGTCGCGGTGGGGGGGGGAATACGCAGTATTTT.

In this sample, this clone turned up once. V usage is TRBV18 and J usage is TRBJ2-1; 8 bases map to TRBD2. Germline CDR1 KGHSH, CDR2 LQKENI. The CDR3 has 16 amino acids. Germline trimming cut 0 bases from V and 8 bases from J; bases unmatched to any gene: 9. The chain's CDR3 is CASSPPNRGGFDEQFF. The CDR3 DNA is TGTGCCAGCTCACCACCGAATCGGGGGGGGTTTGATGAGCAGTTCTTC.

The J gene is TRBJ2-2, the V gene TRBV5-6, with D tentatively TRBD2 (5 bases). Germline loops: CDR1 SGHDT, CDR2 YYEEEE. V lost 2 bases and J 8 bases, leaving 7 bases between the germline ends. CDR3 length: 12 residues. The CDR3 sequence is CASSFRGGELFF. The CDR3 nucleotides read TGTGCCAGCAGCTTCCGGGGAGGGGAGCTGTTTTTT.

V and J are TRBV5-4 and TRBJ2-7; 8 positions agree with TRBD1. J was trimmed by 5 bases and V by 10 bases; bases with no gene match: 14. From germline, CDR1 is SGHNT and CDR2 YYREEE (reference sequence). The CDR3 sequence is 14 residues long. The CDR3 sequence is CASLFRGRDNEQYF. In DNA form, the CDR3 reads TGTGCCTCCCTATTCAGGGGGCGCGACAACGAGCAGTACTTC.

This clone was recorded once. The chain recombines TRBV29-1 with TRBJ2-1; perhaps TRBD1 as D (7 bases). V lost 5 bases and J 6 bases, leaving 17 bases between the germline ends. This CDR3 spans 14 amino acids. Germline V gene sequence: CDR1 SQVTM, CDR2 ANQGSEA. In DNA, the CDR3 is TGCAGCGTTAAACAGGGGAGGTTCGGCAATGAGCAGTTCTTC. It translates to CSVKQGRFGNEQFF.

The rearrangement links TRBV2 to TRBJ2-1, with D possibly TRBD2 on 5 matching bases. V dropped 6 bases and J dropped 10 bases, with 13 bases sitting between them. The CDR3 sequence is 12 residues long. Germline V lookup: CDR1 SNHLY, CDR2 FYNNEI. The DNA for the CDR3 is TGTGCCAGCAGCTCCGGACTTGACGAGCAGTTCTTC. This gives the protein CASSSGLDEQFF.